The 5 T cell receptor beta chains presented below share a single source sample, sequenced in a study of blood T cell repertoires in COVID-19. TCRdb's copy holds only in-frame clones and misses some; the assay was immunoSEQ multiplex PCR. The data hold under 300,000 clones, with approximately 84% observed a single time. The sample consisted of peripheral blood. The receptors shown here come from a human donor with COVID-19, enrolled during active disease. The donor label of this sample is uncertain.

As to this clone: Different DNA sequences within this sample yield the same CDR3. V gene TRBV11-3 combines with J gene TRBJ2-3; D is unclear. Germline V gives CDR1 SGHNT, CDR2 YENEEA. Trimming removed 1 base from V and 2 bases from J, with 7 bases in between. CDR3 length equals 14 residues. Here the CDR3 reads CASSLGGVTDTQYF. The CDR3 bases are TGTGCCAGCAGCTTAGGAGGAGTCACAGATACGCAGTATTTT.

The chain uses TRBV12-3 or TRBV12-4 and TRBJ2-7; a possible D gene is TRBD1 (6 bases). Trimming removed 5 bases from V and 8 bases from J, with 13 bases in between. This CDR3 comprises 12 residues. The CDR3, as DNA: TGTGCCAGCAGTCTCGGACAGAGCAAGCAGTACTTC. This sequence encodes CASSLGQSKQYF.

The CDR3 nucleotides are TGTGCCAGCAGCCGCGGGACTGACACCGGGGAGCTGTTTTTT. Its translation is CASSRGTDTGELFF. The gene calls are TRBV7-3 and TRBJ2-2; D might be TRBD2 (6 bases). CDR1 SGHTA and CDR2 FQGTGA come from the germline V gene. The CDR3 extends over 14 amino acids. V lost 5 bases and J lost 3, with 10 bases in between. The whole variable domain, remainder taken from reference TRBV7-3 and TRBJ2-2, is GAGVSQTPSNKVTEKGKYVELRCDPISGHTALYWYRQSLGQGPEFLIYFQGTGAADDSGLPNDRFFAVRPEGSVSTLKIQRTERGDSAVYLCASSRGTDTGELFFGEGSRLTVL.

V usage is TRBV7-3 and J usage is TRBJ2-3; tentative D call: TRBD1 (6 bases). The germline gives CDR1 SGHTA, CDR2 FQGTGA. Trimming took off 5 bases at V and 3 bases at J, with 18 bases between the two ends. The CDR3 runs 16 residues. CDR3 protein: CASSPIGARGTDTQYF. In nucleotides, the CDR3 is TGTGCCAGCAGCCCTATAGGCGCTAGGGGGACAGATACGCAGTATTTT.

The chain is built from TRBV18 and TRBJ2-2; D perhaps matches TRBD2 (5 bases). The V and J ends lost 2 bases and 5 bases respectively, with 6 bases between them. Per the germline V gene, CDR1 is KGHSH and CDR2 is LQKENI. The CDR3 has 13 amino acids. The CDR3 here is CASSPEGTGELFF. The CDR3 region has the DNA TGTGCCAGCTCACCAGAGGGTACCGGGGAGCTGTTTTTT.